Presented here are 2 T cell receptor beta chains from one specimen sequenced in a study of blood T cell repertoires in COVID-19. Profiled with immunoSEQ multiplex PCR; TCRdb holds only in-frame clones, not every one. The sample lists around 92,000 clones; more than 80% were seen once. The source material was peripheral blood. The receptors were sampled from a woman of 80 years or more with acute or convalescent COVID-19.

A remark on this clone: A read error may account for a junction end that differs from germline. V gene TRBV7-2 combines with J gene TRBJ2-4, with TRBD2 matching over 16 bases. In germline, CDR1 is SGHTA, CDR2 FQGNSA. The CDR3 spans 15 residues. The CDR3 protein is CASSLTGTSGRARHF. Here the CDR3 DNA reads TGTGCCAGCAGCTTAACGGGGACTAGCGGGAGGGCCCGTCACTTC.

The chain employs TRBV3-1 (or the pseudogene TRBV3-2) and TRBJ2-7, with 9 bases that match TRBD2. V lost 4 bases to trimming and J lost 2 bases; unmatched junction nucleotides: 9. CDR3 length: 16 residues. Germline V gene data show CDR1 as LGHDT and CDR2 as YNNKEL (reference sequence). The CDR3 DNA follows: TGTGCCAGCAGCCCAACCGGGGTAGCGGGGGCCTACGAGCAGTACTTC. This encodes CASSPTGVAGAYEQYF.